The 9 T cell receptor beta chains below all came from one sample that was sequenced in a study of T-cell memory formation after mild COVID-19. TCRdb re-called the 5' RACE reads through MiXCR, storing one row per CDR3 protein. Of approximately 210,000 distinct CDR3 sequences listed, 25% to 35% are singletons. The sample consisted of PBMCs or a T cell subset sorted from them (not recorded which). The origin of the receptors is an adult woman who had mild COVID-19 (a few samples of this study predate the infection). Cell type and time point are not known.

This chain links TRBV3-1 with TRBJ1-4; 7 nucleotides line up with TRBD1. V trimming: 3 bases; J trimming: 3 bases; junction bases outside the gene matches: 1. This CDR3 is 14 amino acids long. Germline values: CDR1 LGHDT, CDR2 YNNKEL (reference sequence). In DNA, the CDR3 is TGTGCCAGCAGCCAGGGACAGCCTAATGAAAAACTGTTTTTT. Protein sequence: CASSQGQPNEKLFF.

In this sample, this clonotype turned up many times. V and J are TRBV5-1 and TRBJ2-2, with 8 bases matching TRBD1. Germline-derived CDR1 and CDR2 are SGHRS and YFSETQ. This CDR3 has 15 amino acids. J gave up 3 bases and V 5 bases, and 6 bases lay outside the gene matches. The CDR3 DNA reads TGCGCCAGCAGTTTGACAGGGGTCGACACCGGGGAGCTGTTTTTT. Its translation is CASSLTGVDTGELFF. The variable domain in full, with the rest retrieved from reference TRBV5-1 and TRBJ2-2, is KAGVTQTPRYLIKTRGQQVTLSCSPISGHRSVSWYQQTPGQGLQFLFEYFSETQRNKGNFPGRFSGRQFSNSRSEMNVSTLELGDSALYLCASSLTGVDTGELFFGEGSRLTVL.

The count of this clonotype is one. The chain uses TRBV9 and TRBJ2-7; weak D call: TRBD2 (6 bases). Germline CDR1 reads SGDLS; CDR2 reads YYNGEE. The CDR3 length is 14 residues. The V and J ends lost 0 bases and 6 bases respectively, with 13 bases between them. The CDR3 nucleotides read TGTGCCAGCAGCGTAGGGGAGGTACTAACCGAGCAGTACTTC. This sequence encodes CASSVGEVLTEQYF.

CDR3 in DNA: TGCGCCAGCACCTTATTTACGGGGAACACTGAAGCTTTCTTT. This encodes CASTLFTGNTEAFF. V and J are TRBV5-1 and TRBJ1-1, with unresolved D. This CDR3 region has 14 residues. The V and J ends lost 6 bases and 1 base respectively, with 13 bases between them. Looked up from germline, CDR1 is SGHRS and CDR2 is YFSETQ.

The chain recombines TRBV7-2 with TRBJ2-1; 10 bases agree with TRBD2. V dropped 5 bases and J dropped 8; count of bases not matched to a gene: 9. Per the germline V gene, CDR1 is SGHTA and CDR2 is FQGNSA. The CDR3 is made up of 15 amino acids. This chain's CDR3 is CASSERGGPEDEQFF. The CDR3 nucleotides are TGTGCCAGCAGCGAGCGGGGGGGCCCCGAGGATGAGCAGTTCTTC.

This clonotype was counted a few times. V is TRBV20-1 and J is TRBJ1-5; no clear D. Trimming removed 3 bases at V and 0 bases at J, with 15 bases between. Germline V gives CDR1 DFQATT, CDR2 SNEGSKA (reference sequence). The CDR3 contains 16 residues. CDR3 nucleotide sequence: TGCAGTGCTAGGGTAGGTGACGCCCATAGCAATCAGCCCCAGCATTTT. The encoded protein is CSARVGDAHSNQPQHF.

Only a few counts were recorded for this clonotype. This chain links TRBV24-1 with TRBJ2-1, with TRBD1 matching over 7 bases. The CDR3 is 13 amino acids. V shed 3 bases and J 8 bases; nucleotides not matched to a gene: 3. From germline, CDR1 is KGHDR and CDR2 SFDVKD. The CDR3 DNA reads TGTGCCACCAGTGATACAGGGGCGCATGAGCAGTTCTTC. This sequence encodes CATSDTGAHEQFF.

The chain joins TRBV4-2 to TRBJ2-7; 8 bases align to TRBD1. The length of the CDR3 is 15 residues. V gave up 1 base and J gave up 3 bases; unmatched junction bases: 5. Germline V gene lookup returns CDR1 LGHNA and CDR2 YNFKEQ. This chain's CDR3 is CASSQVDTGGYEQYF. The CDR3 DNA is TGTGCCAGCAGCCAAGTCGATACAGGGGGCTACGAGCAGTACTTC.

This chain links TRBV6-5 with TRBJ1-2; D is perhaps TRBD1 (5 bases). CDR1 is MNHEY and CDR2 is SVGAGI in the germline V gene. Trimming took 2 bases from V and 14 from J, leaving 24 bases between them. CDR3 length equals 15 residues. The CDR3, as DNA: TGTGCCAGCAGTTACCCACAGACAGTGAACCGAACTAGGACCTTC. Translation gives CASSYPQTVNRTRTF.